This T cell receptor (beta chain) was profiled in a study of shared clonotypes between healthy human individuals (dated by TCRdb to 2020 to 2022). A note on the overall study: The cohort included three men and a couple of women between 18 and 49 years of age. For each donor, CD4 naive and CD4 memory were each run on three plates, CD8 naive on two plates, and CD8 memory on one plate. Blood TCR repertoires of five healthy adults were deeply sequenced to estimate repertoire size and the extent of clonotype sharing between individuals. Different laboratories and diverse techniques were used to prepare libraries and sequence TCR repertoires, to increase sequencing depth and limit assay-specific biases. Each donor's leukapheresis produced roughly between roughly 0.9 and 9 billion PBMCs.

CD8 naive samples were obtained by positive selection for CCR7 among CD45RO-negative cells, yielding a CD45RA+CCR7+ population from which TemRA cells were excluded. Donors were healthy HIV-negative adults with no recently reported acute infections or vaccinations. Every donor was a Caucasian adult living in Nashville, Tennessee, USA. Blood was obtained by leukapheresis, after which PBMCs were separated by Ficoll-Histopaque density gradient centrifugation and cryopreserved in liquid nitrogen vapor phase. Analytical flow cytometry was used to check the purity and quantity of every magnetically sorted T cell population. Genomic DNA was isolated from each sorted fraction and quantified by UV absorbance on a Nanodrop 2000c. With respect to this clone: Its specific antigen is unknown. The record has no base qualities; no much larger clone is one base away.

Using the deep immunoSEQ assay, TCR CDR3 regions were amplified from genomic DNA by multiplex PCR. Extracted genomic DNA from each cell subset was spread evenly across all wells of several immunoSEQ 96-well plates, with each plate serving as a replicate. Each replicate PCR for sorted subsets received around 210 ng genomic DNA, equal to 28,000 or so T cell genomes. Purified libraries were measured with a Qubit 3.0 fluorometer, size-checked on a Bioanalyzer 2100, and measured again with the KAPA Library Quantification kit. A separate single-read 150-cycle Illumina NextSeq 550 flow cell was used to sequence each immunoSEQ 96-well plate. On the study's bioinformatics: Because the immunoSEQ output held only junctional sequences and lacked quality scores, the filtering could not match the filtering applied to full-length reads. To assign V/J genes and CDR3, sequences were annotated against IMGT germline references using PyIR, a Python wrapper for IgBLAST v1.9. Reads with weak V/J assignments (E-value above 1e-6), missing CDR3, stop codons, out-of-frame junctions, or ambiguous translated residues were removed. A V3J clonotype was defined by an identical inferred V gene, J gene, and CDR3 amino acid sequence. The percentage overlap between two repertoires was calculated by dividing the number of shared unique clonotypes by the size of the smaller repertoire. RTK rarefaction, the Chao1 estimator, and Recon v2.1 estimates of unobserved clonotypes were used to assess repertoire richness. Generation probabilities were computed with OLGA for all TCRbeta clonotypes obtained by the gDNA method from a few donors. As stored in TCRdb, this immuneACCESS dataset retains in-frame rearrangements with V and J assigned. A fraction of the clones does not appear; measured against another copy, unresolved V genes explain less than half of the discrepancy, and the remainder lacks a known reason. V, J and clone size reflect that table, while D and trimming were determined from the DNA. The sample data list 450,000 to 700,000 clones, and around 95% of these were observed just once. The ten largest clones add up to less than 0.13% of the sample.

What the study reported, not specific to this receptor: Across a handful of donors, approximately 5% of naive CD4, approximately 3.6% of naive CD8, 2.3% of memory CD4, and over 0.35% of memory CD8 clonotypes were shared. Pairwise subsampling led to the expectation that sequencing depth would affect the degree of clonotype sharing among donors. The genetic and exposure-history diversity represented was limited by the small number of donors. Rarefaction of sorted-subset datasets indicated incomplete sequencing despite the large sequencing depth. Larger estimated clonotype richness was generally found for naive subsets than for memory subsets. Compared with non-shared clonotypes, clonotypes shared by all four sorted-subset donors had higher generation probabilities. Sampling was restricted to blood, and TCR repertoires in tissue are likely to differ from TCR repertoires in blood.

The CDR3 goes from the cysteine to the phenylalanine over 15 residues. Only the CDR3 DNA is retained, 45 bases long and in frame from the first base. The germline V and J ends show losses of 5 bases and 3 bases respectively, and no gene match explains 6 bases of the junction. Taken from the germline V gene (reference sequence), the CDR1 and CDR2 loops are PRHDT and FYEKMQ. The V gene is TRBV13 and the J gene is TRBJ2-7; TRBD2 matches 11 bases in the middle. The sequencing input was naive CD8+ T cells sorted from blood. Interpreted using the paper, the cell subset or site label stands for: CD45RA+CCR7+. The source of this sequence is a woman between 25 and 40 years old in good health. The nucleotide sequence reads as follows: TGTGCCAGCAGCATCACTAGCGGGAGTGACTACGAGCAGTACTTC. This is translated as CASSITSGSDYEQYF.